These 14 T cell receptor beta chains were sequenced from one sample in a study of regulatory T cells in long-lasting Graves disease. For TCR beta, libraries came from iRepertoire HTBI primers and Arm-PCR of CDR3 regions. TCRdb fed the multiplex PCR reads into MiXCR, producing one record per CDR3 protein. The sample shows about 660,000 distinct CDR3 sequences, about 32% of them seen only once. The time point was: persistent/refractory GD, antithyroid drugs over 5 years with positive TRAb. RNA from PBMCs was the source of the TCR library. The material was peripheral blood mononuclear cells (PBMCs), obtained when the disease was refractory, from a patient treated with antithyroid drugs. The source is a female donor with Graves disease.

The chain is built from TRBV2 and TRBJ1-5; TRBD1 is a possible D gene (5 bases). Germline CDR1 SNHLY, CDR2 FYNNEI. The CDR3 runs to 15 residues. V was cut by 7 bases and J by 1 base, with 14 bases left in between. This CDR3 is CASNRRDGSNQPQHF. CDR3 DNA sequence: TGTGCCAGCAATCGCCGGGACGGCAGCAATCAGCCCCAGCATTTT.

This sequence joins TRBV20-1 and TRBJ1-5, with 8 bases matching TRBD1. Germline V CDR1 and CDR2: DFQATT, SNEGSKA (reference sequence). J lost 3 bases, V lost 5 bases, and 6 bases had no gene match. This CDR3 has 14 amino acids. The CDR3 nucleotides are TGCAGTGCTTTTGAGACAGGGGACAATCAGCCCCAGCATTTT. Translated: CSAFETGDNQPQHF.

This clonotype occurred a few times. The genes are TRBV30 and TRBJ1-1; no clear D. This CDR3 is 12 amino acids long. Germline lookup yields CDR1 GTSNPN and CDR2 SVGIG (reference sequence). V shed 0 bases and J shed 6 bases, with 8 bases lying between them. The CDR3 DNA reads as TGTGCCTGGAGTGTAGTAGGTGCTGAAGCTTTCTTT. Protein sequence: CAWSVVGAEAFF.

The chain carries TRBV6-1 and TRBJ1-1; D gene ambiguous. V was trimmed by 6 bases and J by 9 bases, leaving 17 bases between them. There are 13 residues in the CDR3. CDR1 MNHNS and CDR2 SASEGT come from the germline V gene. CDR3 amino acids: CASSPSPGGKAFF. As DNA, the CDR3 is TGTGCCAGCAGCCCCTCCCCGGGAGGGAAAGCTTTCTTT.

The gene calls are TRBV28 and TRBJ1-5; D gene uncertain. There are 16 residues in the CDR3. Trimming left V 4 bases short and J 3 bases short, with 16 bases between. Per the germline V gene, CDR1 is MDHEN and CDR2 is SYDVKM. As DNA, the CDR3 is TGTGCCAGCAGTTCCAGGTGGGGAGGTAACAATCAGCCCCAGCATTTT. It encodes CASSSRWGGNNQPQHF.

This clonotype has a single count. The rearrangement links TRBV7-9 to TRBJ2-7; D may be TRBD2 (6 bases). Germline V gene lookup returns CDR1 SEHNR and CDR2 FQNEAQ (reference sequence). Trimming cost V 2 bases and J 1 base, with 21 bases left between them. This CDR3 has 18 amino acids. The CDR3 DNA follows: TGTGCCAGCAGCTTAAGTTTTGCGAGGCTAGCGAGTTCCTACGAGCAGTACTTC. Amino acids: CASSLSFARLASSYEQYF.

This clonotype has just a few counts. The V gene is TRBV19, the J gene TRBJ2-7; weak D call: TRBD2 (6 bases). CDR1 is LNHDA and CDR2 is SQIVND in the germline V gene (reference sequence). This CDR3 region has 15 residues. V dropped 10 bases and J dropped 0 bases, with 19 bases sitting between them. The CDR3 is CATTPRDGSSYEQYF. The CDR3 region has the DNA TGTGCCACTACGCCTCGGGACGGGAGCTCCTACGAGCAGTACTTC.

This clonotype was seen only a few times. The chain links TRBV11-2 to TRBJ1-2, with a tentative D call TRBD1 (6 bases). The V end lost 6 bases, the J end lost 1 base, and 15 bases lay between the germline ends. CDR3 size: 15 residues. CDR1 and CDR2 from the germline V gene are SGHAT and FQNNGV. The CDR3 sequence is CASSIRGGYNYGYTF. Here the CDR3 DNA reads TGTGCCAGCAGTATAAGGGGGGGGTATAACTATGGCTACACCTTC. Together with reference TRBV11-2 and TRBJ1-2, the CDR3 gives the full variable domain: EAGVAQSPRYKIIEKRQSVAFWCNPISGHATLYWYQQILGQGPKLLIQFQNNGVVDDSQLPKDRFSAERLKGVDSTLKIQPAKLEDSAVYLCASSIRGGYNYGYTFGSGTRLTVV.

This sequence joins TRBV10-2 and TRBJ2-7, with 7 bases matching TRBD2. The CDR3 sequence is 11 residues long. V dropped 8 bases and J dropped 6; count of bases not matched to a gene: 4. Germline V gene sequence: CDR1 WSHSY, CDR2 SAAADI. The CDR3 DNA reads TGCGCCAGCTCGCGGGGGACCGAGCAGTACTTC. It translates to CASSRGTEQYF.

J is TRBJ2-2 and V is TRBV11-2; possibly TRBD2 for D (5 bases). In germline, CDR1 is SGHAT, CDR2 FQNNGV. The CDR3 spans 14 residues. The ends were cut back, 5 bases at V and 3 bases at J, with 10 bases in the middle. CDR3 region: CASSNRGDTGELFF. CDR3 nucleotide sequence: TGTGCCAGCAGCAACCGGGGTGACACCGGGGAGCTGTTTTTT.

This clonotype has a count of ten or more. The chain joins TRBV12-3 or TRBV12-4 to TRBJ1-2, with a possible D match to TRBD1 (6 bases). The CDR3 has 14 amino acids. V was pared by 2 bases and J by 8 bases, with 15 bases between. CDR3 sequence (DNA): TGTGCCAGCAGTTTATCGGGACACGACTGGGGCTACACCTTC. Its translation is CASSLSGHDWGYTF.

This clonotype occurred a few times. The chain uses TRBV2 and TRBJ1-1; 9 bases map to TRBD1. CDR3 length: 14 residues. Looked up from germline, CDR1 is SNHLY and CDR2 is FYNNEI. V shed 2 bases and J 5 bases; nucleotides not matched to a gene: 3. CDR3 sequence reads: CASSERQGGTEAFF. The CDR3 DNA reads TGTGCCAGCAGTGAAAGACAGGGGGGGACTGAAGCTTTCTTT.

The chain recombines TRBV20-1 with TRBJ2-2; D gene ambiguous. Looked up from germline, CDR1 is DFQATT and CDR2 is SNEGSKA (reference sequence). Trimming removed 0 bases from V and 6 bases from J, with 8 bases in between. This CDR3 spans 13 amino acids. CDR3 sequence: CSARDPRPGELFF. The CDR3 bases are TGCAGTGCTAGAGATCCACGACCCGGGGAGCTGTTTTTT.

The chain joins TRBV7-9 to TRBJ1-2; TRBD1 is a possible D gene (5 bases). Per the germline V gene, CDR1 is SEHNR and CDR2 is FQNEAQ (reference sequence). The CDR3 is 14 amino acids. Between the trimmed V and J ends, which lost 4 bases and 5 bases, there was a span of 14 bases. CDR3 nucleotide sequence: TGTGCCAGCAGCTCCCGGCGGGGCTCATATGGCTACACCTTC. Amino acids: CASSSRRGSYGYTF.